These T cell receptor beta chains were read from a single sample in a study of blood T cell repertoires in COVID-19. Method: immunoSEQ multiplex PCR; TCRdb's copy keeps in-frame clones and lacks some. The sample records roughly 100,000 clones, about 90% being singletons. The sequencing sample was made of peripheral blood. The origin of the receptors is a woman aged 50 to 65 with COVID-19, enrolled during active disease. The CDR3 runs from the conserved cysteine through the conserved F or W. Each record gives: V gene, J gene, clone size, D gene, CDR3 DNA, CDR3 protein. D genes are given only for firm matches. For some rows the clone size is stated as once, few or many, or as a class when expanded; others skip it.

>TRBV6-5|TRBJ1-5|NA|TRBD1
TGTGCCAGCATCACAGGGGGCGCGAGTCAGCCCCAGCATTTT
CASITGGASQPQHF
>TRBV7-2|TRBJ1-1|NA|NA
TGTGCCAGCAGCTTACAAACAGGGAACACTGAAGCTTTCTTT
CASSLQTGNTEAFF
>TRBV4-3|TRBJ2-3|once|NA
TGCGCCAGCAGCCAAGATCCAGGAAGCGGAAGCACAGATACGCAGTATTTT
CASSQDPGSGSTDTQYF
>TRBV3-1/TRBV3-2|TRBJ2-3|NA|NA
TGTGCCAGCAGCCAAGATCTACTAGCCACAGATACGCAGTATTTT
CASSQDLLATDTQYF
>TRBV6-5|TRBJ2-7|NA|TRBD2
TGTGCCAGCAAAACCGGGAGGAGGGGCTACGAGCAGTACTTC
CASKTGRRGYEQYF
>TRBV5-1|TRBJ2-7|NA|TRBD1
TGCGCCAGCAGCGAAATGGGACAGGGCTACGAGCAGTACTTC
CASSEMGQGYEQYF
>TRBV3-1/TRBV3-2|TRBJ2-7|once|NA
TGTGCCAGCAGCCAAGTGTCACAGCCCGGTAGGGAGCAGTACTTC
CASSQVSQPGREQYF
>TRBV25-1|TRBJ2-7|NA|TRBD1
TGTGCCAGCAGTGGCCGGGACAGGGTGTACGAGCAGTACTTC
CASSGRDRVYEQYF
>TRBV18|TRBJ1-1|few|TRBD1
TGTGCCAGCTCACCAGGGACAGGGACCAACGCTGAAGCTTTCTTT
CASSPGTGTNAEAFF
>TRBV5-1|TRBJ2-3|NA|NA
TGCGCCAGCAGCCTAGAGGAACCCACAGATACGCAGTATTTT
CASSLEEPTDTQYF
>TRBV11-3|TRBJ1-2|once|TRBD1
TGTGCCAGCAGAACCGGACAGGCCGGCGACTATGGCTACACCTTC
CASRTGQAGDYGYTF
>TRBV5-1|TRBJ2-7|NA|TRBD2
TGCGCCAGCAGCTTGGAGCTAGCGGGGGGGCCCTACGAGCAGTACTTC
CASSLELAGGPYEQYF
>TRBV30|TRBJ1-5|NA|TRBD1
TGTGCCTGGGAGGGGGCGAGCAATCAGCCCCAGCATTTT
CAWEGASNQPQHF
>TRBV5-1|TRBJ2-1|NA|NA
TGCGCCAGCAGCTTGAGGGGCTACAATGAGCAGTTCTTC
CASSLRGYNEQFF
>TRBV24-1|TRBJ2-5|NA|NA
TGTGCCACCAGTGATCCGGGAGCCGGGACCCAGTACTTC
CATSDPGAGTQYF
>TRBV3-1/TRBV3-2|TRBJ1-3|few|TRBD1
TGTGCCAGCAGGAACGACAGGGCTGGAAACACCATATATTTT
CASRNDRAGNTIYF
>TRBV6-5|TRBJ1-2|NA|TRBD1
TGTGCCAGCAGCAGGACAGGGGGTCCATATGGCTACACCTTC
CASSRTGGPYGYTF
>TRBV5-5|TRBJ2-5|NA|TRBD1
TGTGCCAGCAGCCCGCCGGGACAGCGAGAGACCCAGTACTTC
CASSPPGQRETQYF
>TRBV2|TRBJ2-5|few|NA
TGTGCCAGCAGGGGATTCGGGGGGACCCAGTACTTC
CASRGFGGTQYF
>TRBV11-3|TRBJ1-1|NA|TRBD1
TGTGCCAGCAGCCCCTCGGGACAGGGCACTGAAGCTTTCTTT
CASSPSGQGTEAFF
>TRBV5-6|TRBJ2-1|NA|TRBD1
TGTGCCAGCAGCTCGGCGGCAGGACAGGGGAGCTCCTACAATGAGCAGTTCTTC
CASSSAAGQGSSYNEQFF
>TRBV11-2|TRBJ1-2|NA|TRBD1
TGTGCCAGCAGCTTAGATCAGGGAAGGGGGCCCCTTGGCTACACCTTC
CASSLDQGRGPLGYTF
>TRBV23-1|TRBJ1-5|NA|NA
TGCGCCAGCAGTCAATCGTTCGCAGTTAGCAATCAGCCCCAGCATTTT
CASSQSFAVSNQPQHF
>TRBV6-6|TRBJ2-2|NA|NA
TGTGCCAGCCTTAGGGGTTCCGGGGAGCTGTTTTTT
CASLRGSGELFF
>TRBV5-1|TRBJ1-1|NA|NA
TGCGCCAGCAGCTTGGGGGCAGTAAACACTGAAGCTTTCTTT
CASSLGAVNTEAFF
>TRBV3-1/TRBV3-2|TRBJ2-5|NA|TRBD2
TGTGCCAGCAGCCAAGTGGGAGCGGGGTTTGAGACCCAGTACTTC
CASSQVGAGFETQYF
>TRBV5-4|TRBJ2-1|NA|TRBD2
TGTGCCAGCAGCGGCGGGACTAGCGGTACCTCCTACAATGAGCAGTTCTTC
CASSGGTSGTSYNEQFF
>TRBV11-2|TRBJ2-5|NA|NA
TGTGCCAGCAGCCCTAGCCGGGTGCAAGAGACCCAGTACTTC
CASSPSRVQETQYF
>TRBV27|TRBJ1-1|NA|NA
TGTGCCAGCAGTTTCAGAGGAGTGAACACTGAAGCTTTCTTT
CASSFRGVNTEAFF
>TRBV19|TRBJ1-2|NA|NA
TGTGCCAGTAGTATAGATGGGCAGCGGAACTATGGCTACACCTTC
CASSIDGQRNYGYTF
>TRBV28|TRBJ2-7|medium-sized|TRBD2
TGTGCCAGCAGCAAAAGGACTAGCGGGGGGCAAAACGAGCAGTACTTC
CASSKRTSGGQNEQYF
>TRBV7-6|TRBJ2-2|NA|NA
TGTGCCAGCAGCTTACCTTTAGAGCTGTTTTTT
CASSLPLELFF
>TRBV7-2|TRBJ1-2|NA|TRBD1
TGTGCCAGCAGCCCCGGGACAGGGCTTATTAACTATGGCTACACCTTC
CASSPGTGLINYGYTF